The clone carrying this T cell receptor (beta chain) was seen ten or more times. What it recognizes is unknown. Germline CDR1 SGHTA, CDR2 FQGNSA. V dropped 1 base and J dropped 2 bases, with 6 bases sitting between them. The CDR3 covers 13 residues. Clinical symptoms, serum thyroxine and TRAb, thyroid ultrasound and orbital computed tomography were used for the diagnoses. Out of approximately 9.9 ml of fresh peripheral blood came the PBMCs. This specimen comes from a study of T cells in Graves' hyperthyroidism and ophthalmopathy. Researchers amplified the TCR beta CDR3 regions from RNA transcripts. Using the HTBI primer set, a first-round RT-PCR was run on the TCR CDR3. A single record per CDR3 protein comes from TCRdb applying MiXCR to the multiplex PCR reads. The repertoire holds around 490,000 distinct CDR3 sequences, with just under 20% as singletons. Findings and limits, study-wide: By a 13 V-J model, ophthalmopathy was set apart from stable hyperthyroidism. Blood also carried most thyroid clonotypes expanded above 0.001.

The origin of this receptor is a man between 35 and 55 years old with Graves' ophthalmopathy. The sequenced material came from blood. V is TRBV7-2 and J is TRBJ2-7, with D uncertain. The CDR3, as DNA: TGTGCCAGCAGCTTAGGACCGCCCTACGAGCAGTACTTC. Residues: CASSLGPPYEQYF.